This entry concerns a single T cell receptor beta chain. This clonotype was seen repeatedly, ten times or more. Its antigen specificity is not known. Base-call qualities are not available, and no considerably larger clone is one nucleotide away. This specimen belongs to a study of T cells in Graves' hyperthyroidism and ophthalmopathy (dated by TCRdb to about 2019). Some background on the complete study: Peripheral blood samples were taken at the time of initial diagnosis, prior to any treatment. A discovery cohort of about 95 patients, about 40 with Graves' ophthalmopathy and more than 55 with stable Graves' hyperthyroidism, was used to find distinguishing TCR V-J signatures. Whether ophthalmopathy could be predicted prospectively was tested in an independent validation cohort made up of under 20 hyperthyroidism patients plus 17 patients who later progressed to ophthalmopathy. For training and testing, the roughly 93 patients in the discovery cohort were randomly divided in a 7:3 ratio. In addition, the study compared T-cell repertoires in thyroid tissue and in blood from several Graves' hyperthyroidism patients. After sampling, hyperthyroidism patients received methimazole starting at 30 mg daily, and ophthalmopathy patients received high-dose intravenous methylprednisolone. The paper describes TCR Vbeta CDR3 sequencing of some 130 peripheral blood samples, made up of some 40 ophthalmopathy patients, some 76 hyperthyroidism patients and 17 progressor patients. Beyond this particular receptor, the publication reports: Most expanded thyroid clonotypes (frequency above 0.001) were also detected in blood, suggesting blood repertoires may reflect thyroid immune responses. Sample size was not statistically predetermined, and blinding of investigators to group allocation was not performed. In validation, the model predicted progression to ophthalmopathy a median of about 6 months before onset, with about 71% sensitivity and about 75% specificity. Ophthalmopathy was separated from stable hyperthyroidism by a 13 V-J signature model, with over 85% sensitivity and 81% to 82% specificity obtained in cross-validation and 80%/75% obtained in testing.

Moderately to severely active disease, a Clinical Activity Score of at least 3, a NOSPECS grade of at least 4, and a duration under 3 months were present in ophthalmopathy patients. Patients with uncontrolled infections, other autoimmune diseases, pregnancy or lactation were excluded. Diagnoses were based on clinical symptoms, serum thyroxine and TRAb, thyroid ultrasound and orbital computed tomography. Ficoll-Paque density gradient centrifugation was used to isolate PBMCs from about 10 ml of fresh peripheral blood. Total RNA was extracted using Trizol reagent, and RNA quality was assessed on an Agilent 2100 Bioanalyzer. From its cysteine to its phenylalanine, the CDR3 spans 14 amino acids. Only the CDR3 region is kept as DNA, spanning 42 bases read in frame from base 1. Based on the germline V gene, the CDR1 and CDR2 sequences are MDHEN and SYDVKM. Trimming removed 5 bases from V and 0 bases from J, leaving 10 bases between the germline ends.

Amplification of TCR beta CDR3 regions was carried out from RNA transcripts. For the first round of RT-PCR on the TCR CDR3, the HTBI primer set was used together with the Qiagen OneStep RT-PCR kit. The libraries were constructed in a second round of multiplex PCR and then size-selected and purified. Libraries were sequenced paired-end with 100 bp reads on an Illumina HiSeq2000. Per the source publication's procedure: Raw data were processed with SOAPnuke, discarding reads with adapters, uncalled bases, mean Phred below 15, or no exact constant-primer or identifier match. High-quality paired reads were merged using COPE v1.2.5, and each unique nucleotide sequence was defined as a clonotype. MiTCR v1.1 was used to align clonotypes to the IMGT TRBV, TRBD and TRBJ reference segments. Only V-J combinations with frequency above 0.0001, covering about 99% of repertoires, were analysed. The TCS score was defined as the ratio of F50 (clonal expansion) to E x V (chaos), calculated using BLOSUM62-based TCRdist between CDR3 peptides within each V-J. Welch's t-statistics and random forest reduced several hundred V-J features to about 13, which were used in a naive Bayes classifier (R e1071). TCRdb reanalyzed the raw reads on its own, using fastp at Q25 for trimming and MiXCR for clone calling, and kept in-frame beta chains. Rows with one shared CDR3 protein collapse into an entry with the most common genes and DNA. These V and J calls derive from TCRdb rather than the authors' analysis. Across this sample there are 200,000 to 250,000 distinct CDR3 sequences, with 16% seen only once. The top ten clonotypes cover around 30% of the sample.

The source is a young woman with Graves' ophthalmopathy. The chain employs TRBV28 and TRBJ1-2, and perhaps TRBD1 as D gene, on 6 matching bases. The sequenced sample consisted of blood. This receptor has the CDR3 CASSPGQPNYGYTF. The DNA reads as follows: TGTGCCAGCAGTCCAGGACAGCCTAACTATGGCTACACCTTC.